This TCR beta chain was found in a study of T-cell memory formation after mild COVID-19. Background on the study: Largely, the TCR clusters proved donor specific.

There are 11 residues in the CDR3. Per the germline V gene, CDR1 is SNHLY and CDR2 is FYNNEI. Trimming left V 5 bases short and J 6 bases short, with 8 bases between. TCRdb ran MiXCR on the 5' RACE reads and lists one entry per CDR3 protein. The repertoire holds 300,000 to 400,000 distinct CDR3 sequences, over 13% seen once, with about 22% in the top ten. This rearrangement joins TRBV2 to TRBJ2-7; D gene uncertain. This clonotype was obtained from a man aged 18 to 29 who had mild COVID-19 (a few samples of this study predate the infection). Cell type and time point are not known. What was sequenced was PBMCs or a T cell subset sorted from them (not recorded which). CDR3 coding DNA: TGTGCCAGCAGTAATACGGCCGAGCAGTACTTC. It specifies CASSNTAEQYF.